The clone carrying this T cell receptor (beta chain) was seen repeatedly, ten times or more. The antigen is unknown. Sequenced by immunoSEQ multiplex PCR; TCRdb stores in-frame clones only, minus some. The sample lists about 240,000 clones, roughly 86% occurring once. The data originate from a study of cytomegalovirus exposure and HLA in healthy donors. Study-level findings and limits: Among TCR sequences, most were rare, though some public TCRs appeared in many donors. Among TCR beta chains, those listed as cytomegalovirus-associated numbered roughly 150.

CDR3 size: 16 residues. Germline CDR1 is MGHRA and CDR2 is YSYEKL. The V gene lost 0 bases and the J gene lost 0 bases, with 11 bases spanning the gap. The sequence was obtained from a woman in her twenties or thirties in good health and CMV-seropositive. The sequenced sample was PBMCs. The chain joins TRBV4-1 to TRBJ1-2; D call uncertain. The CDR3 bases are TGCGCCAGCAGCCAAGAAACGTACTCGGCTAACTATGGCTACACCTTC. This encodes CASSQETYSANYGYTF.